A selection of T cell receptor beta chains follows, all from one sample in a study of blood T cell repertoires in COVID-19. Only in-frame clones appear in the TCRdb table, and some are missing; sequencing was by immunoSEQ multiplex PCR. Among under 150,000 clones listed, approximately 82% were seen once. Source material: peripheral blood. Receptors were obtained from a man aged 35-49 years with active or convalescent COVID-19. The CDR3 runs from the conserved cysteine through the conserved F or W. A D gene is named only where the DNA matches it firmly. Clone size, where shown, is once, few, many, or a class for clones that have expanded.

TRBV5-8	-	TRBJ1-5	-	TGTGCCAGCAGCTTGCCGGGGGTCAATCAGCCCCAGCATTTT	CASSLPGVNQPQHF
TRBV7-2	-	TRBJ1-1	TRBD1	TGTGCCAGCAGCTCTCAACAGGGGTCGCCCACTGAAGCTTTCTTT	CASSSQQGSPTEAFF
TRBV4-1	-	TRBJ2-7	TRBD2	TGCGCCAGCAGCTATACTAGCGGGGGCCCCGGGACCTACGAGCAGTACTTC	CASSYTSGGPGTYEQYF
TRBV9	-	TRBJ2-7	-	TGTGCCAGCAGCGCCTCCCTTGTCCTCTACGAGCAGTACTTC	CASSASLVLYEQYF
TRBV6-1	-	TRBJ1-2	-	TGTGCCAGCAGTGAAGGGAGGGTAGGGGGCTACACCTTC	CASSEGRVGGYTF
TRBV6-5	-	TRBJ2-3	TRBD2	TGTGCCAGCAGTTACCCACAGGCCGGGGGGGCAGATACGCAGTATTTT	CASSYPQAGGADTQYF
TRBV7-2	-	TRBJ2-7	TRBD2	TGTGCCAGCAGCTTACCCCGGATAGCGGGACCTTACGAGCAGTACTTC	CASSLPRIAGPYEQYF
TRBV2	-	TRBJ1-5	-	TGTGCCAGCGGTGGACACTTAATTAGCAATCAGCCCCAGCATTTT	CASGGHLISNQPQHF
TRBV10-3	-	TRBJ2-1	-	TGTGCCATCAGTGATCCTAGGCCGCAGTACAATGAGCAGTTCTTC	CAISDPRPQYNEQFF
TRBV18	-	TRBJ2-7	-	TGTGCCAGCTCGTCGAGGGGGCGCGGGAACGAGCAGTACTTC	CASSSRGRGNEQYF
TRBV9	-	TRBJ2-1	-	TGTGCCAGTTCTAGAACAGGAAACAATGAGCAGTTCTTC	CASSRTGNNEQFF
TRBV19	medium-sized	TRBJ1-1	TRBD1	TGTGCCAGCAACACAGGGGGCGCTGGGAACACTGAAGCTTTCTTT	CASNTGGAGNTEAFF
TRBV24-1	-	TRBJ2-3	-	TGTGCCACCAGTGGTGTGGAGGGGACAGATACGCAGTATTTT	CATSGVEGTDTQYF
TRBV27	-	TRBJ2-7	-	TGTGCCAGCAGCCCCCGACCCCATGCAGGGTCTTCTGGCGAGCAGTACTTC	CASSPRPHAGSSGEQYF
TRBV3-1/TRBV3-2	-	TRBJ1-5	-	TGTGCCAGCATAGTCAGTCGGGCAGGGCGACCCTATCAGCCCCAGCATTTT	CASIVSRAGRPYQPQHF
TRBV10-1	once	TRBJ2-1	TRBD1	TGCGCCAGCAGTGGGGGCCGGGACAGGGGCTACAATGAGCAGTTCTTC	CASSGGRDRGYNEQFF
TRBV6-1	-	TRBJ2-5	-	TGTGCCAGCAGTGAAGCCCTCGGACTTCAGGAGACCCAGTACTTC	CASSEALGLQETQYF
TRBV7-3	-	TRBJ2-5	TRBD2	TGTGCCAGCAGCTTAACTTCGGGGGGGCTAGCGGGGCCCCAAGAGACCCAGTACTTC	CASSLTSGGLAGPQETQYF
TRBV6-5	once	TRBJ1-6	TRBD1	TGTGCCAGCAGTTCCGGGACAGGCTCCTATAATTCACCCCTCCACTTT	CASSSGTGSYNSPLHF
TRBV4-2	few	TRBJ1-1	-	TGTGCCAGCAGCCAAGATCAGACAGCCGGTGAAGCTTTCTTT	CASSQDQTAGEAFF
TRBV7-3	-	TRBJ2-2	TRBD1	TGTGCCAGCAGTTCTCGGTCCGGGACAGGGTCCGCGGAGCTGTTTTTT	CASSSRSGTGSAELFF
TRBV18	-	TRBJ1-1	-	TGTGCCAGCTCACCACGAAACGGGGGCACTGAAGCTTTCTTT	CASSPRNGGTEAFF